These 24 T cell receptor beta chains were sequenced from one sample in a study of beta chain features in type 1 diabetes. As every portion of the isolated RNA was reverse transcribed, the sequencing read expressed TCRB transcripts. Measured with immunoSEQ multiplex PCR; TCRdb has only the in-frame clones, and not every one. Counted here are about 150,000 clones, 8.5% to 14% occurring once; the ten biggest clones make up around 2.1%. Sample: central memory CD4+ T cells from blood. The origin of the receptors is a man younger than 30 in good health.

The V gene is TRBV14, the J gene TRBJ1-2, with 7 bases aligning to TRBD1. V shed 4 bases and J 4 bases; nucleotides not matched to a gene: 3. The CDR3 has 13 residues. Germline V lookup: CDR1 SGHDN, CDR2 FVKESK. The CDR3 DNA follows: TGTGCCAGCAGCCCGGACAGGCGCTATGGCTACACCTTC. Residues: CASSPDRRYGYTF.

This CDR3 reads CAWTRGLNTEAFF. Written as DNA, the CDR3 is TGTGCCTGGACAAGGGGCCTTAACACTGAAGCTTTCTTT. V gene TRBV30 combines with J gene TRBJ1-1; maybe TRBD1 (5 bases). CDR1 and CDR2 from the germline V gene are GTSNPN and SVGIG (reference sequence). V was trimmed by 4 bases and J by 2 bases, leaving 11 bases between them. CDR3 size: 13 residues.

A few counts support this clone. DNA of the CDR3: TGCAGCGTTGCCCGCAGGGGGGGGAATGAAAAACTGTTTTTT. Encoded protein: CSVARRGGNEKLFF. The rearrangement joins TRBV29-1 to TRBJ1-4; 7 positions match TRBD1. In germline, CDR1 is SQVTM, CDR2 ANQGSEA. This CDR3 has 14 amino acids. V was clipped by 4 bases and J by 5 bases; unmatched bases: 7.

DNA of the CDR3: TGTGCCAGCAGCTTAGTTGGGATGGGAGCAATAAATACGCAGTATTTT. It is translated as CASSLVGMGAINTQYF. The chain couples TRBV11-2 to TRBJ2-3; D perhaps matches TRBD2 (5 bases). The germline V gene has CDR1 SGHAT and CDR2 FQNNGV. The germline V and J ends were trimmed by 1 base and 7 bases, with 18 bases remaining between them. The CDR3 extends over 16 amino acids.

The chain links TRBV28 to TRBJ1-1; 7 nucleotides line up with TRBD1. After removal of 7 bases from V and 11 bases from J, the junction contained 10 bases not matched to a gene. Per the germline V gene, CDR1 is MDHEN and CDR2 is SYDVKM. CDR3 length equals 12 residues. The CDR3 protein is CASKGQMRSAFF. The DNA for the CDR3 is TGTGCCAGCAAGGGACAGATGCGATCGGCTTTCTTT. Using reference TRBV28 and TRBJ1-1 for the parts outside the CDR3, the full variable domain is DVKVTQSSRYLVKRTGEKVFLECVQDMDHENMFWYRQDPGLGLRLIYFSYDVKMKEKGDIPEGYSVSREKKERFSLILESASTNQTSMYLCASKGQMRSAFFGQGTRLTVV.

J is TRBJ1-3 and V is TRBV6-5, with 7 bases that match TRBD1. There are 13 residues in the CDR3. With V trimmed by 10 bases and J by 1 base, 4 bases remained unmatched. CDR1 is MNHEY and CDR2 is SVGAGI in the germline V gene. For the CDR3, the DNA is TGTGCCACCGAGGACAGGTCTGGAAACACCATATATTTT. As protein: CATEDRSGNTIYF.

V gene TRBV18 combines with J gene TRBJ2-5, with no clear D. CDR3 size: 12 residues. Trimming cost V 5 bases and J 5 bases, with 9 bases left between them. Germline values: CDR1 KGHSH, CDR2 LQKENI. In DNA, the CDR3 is TGTGCCAGCTCATCCTTCCGGGAGACCCAGTACTTC. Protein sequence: CASSSFRETQYF. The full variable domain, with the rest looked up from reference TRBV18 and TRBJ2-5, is NAGVMQNPRHLVRRRGQEARLRCSPMKGHSHVYWYRQLPEEGLKFMVYLQKENIIDESGMPKERFSAEFPKEGPSILRIQQVVRGDSAAYFCASSSFRETQYFGPGTRLLVL.

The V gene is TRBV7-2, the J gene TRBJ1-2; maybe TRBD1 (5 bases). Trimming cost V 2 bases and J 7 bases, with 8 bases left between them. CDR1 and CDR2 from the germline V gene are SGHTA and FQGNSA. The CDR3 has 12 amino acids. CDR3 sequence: CASSLSGTGYTF. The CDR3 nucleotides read TGTGCCAGCAGCTTAAGCGGGACTGGCTACACCTTC.

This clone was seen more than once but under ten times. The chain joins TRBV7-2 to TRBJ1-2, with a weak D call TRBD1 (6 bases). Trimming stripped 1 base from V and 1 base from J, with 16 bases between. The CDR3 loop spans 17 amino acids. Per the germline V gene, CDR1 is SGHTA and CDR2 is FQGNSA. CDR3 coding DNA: TGTGCCAGCAGCTTAGGGACAGCCCTTGTTCTTAACTATGGCTACACCTTC. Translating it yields CASSLGTALVLNYGYTF.

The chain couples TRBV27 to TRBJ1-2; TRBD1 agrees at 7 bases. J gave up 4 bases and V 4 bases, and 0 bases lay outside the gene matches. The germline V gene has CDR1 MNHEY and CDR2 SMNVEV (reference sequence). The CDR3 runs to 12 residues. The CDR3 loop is CASSSGGYGYTF. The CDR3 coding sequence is TGTGCCAGCAGTTCAGGGGGCTATGGCTACACCTTC.

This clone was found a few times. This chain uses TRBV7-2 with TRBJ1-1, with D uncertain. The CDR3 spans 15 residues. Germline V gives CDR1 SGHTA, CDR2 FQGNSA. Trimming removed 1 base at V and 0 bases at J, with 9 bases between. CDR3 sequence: CASSLVHSMNTEAFF. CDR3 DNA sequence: TGTGCCAGCAGCTTAGTTCACAGCATGAACACTGAAGCTTTCTTT.

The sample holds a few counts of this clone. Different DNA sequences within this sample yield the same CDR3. CDR3 sequence: CASSQGRYEQFF. CDR3 nucleotide sequence: TGTGCCAGCAGCCAAGGCAGGTATGAGCAGTTCTTC. The chain recombines TRBV14 with TRBJ2-1, with D hard to call. V was clipped by 1 base and J by 8 bases, with 6 bases between them. CDR3 length equals 12 residues. Germline assignment: CDR1 SGHDN and CDR2 FVKESK.

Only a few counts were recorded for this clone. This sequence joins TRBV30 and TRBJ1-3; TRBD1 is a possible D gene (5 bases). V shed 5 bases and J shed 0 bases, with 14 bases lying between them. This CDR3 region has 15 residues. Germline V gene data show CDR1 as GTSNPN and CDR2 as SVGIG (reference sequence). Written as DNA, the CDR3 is TGTGCCTGGGGGGGATCACAAGTCTCTGGAAACACCATATATTTT. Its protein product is CAWGGSQVSGNTIYF.

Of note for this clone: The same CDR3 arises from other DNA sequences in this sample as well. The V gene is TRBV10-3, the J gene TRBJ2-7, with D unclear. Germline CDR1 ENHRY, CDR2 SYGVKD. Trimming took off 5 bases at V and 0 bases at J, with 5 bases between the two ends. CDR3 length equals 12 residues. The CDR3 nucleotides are TGTGCCATCAGTCCTAGCTCCTACGAGCAGTACTTC. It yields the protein CAISPSSYEQYF.

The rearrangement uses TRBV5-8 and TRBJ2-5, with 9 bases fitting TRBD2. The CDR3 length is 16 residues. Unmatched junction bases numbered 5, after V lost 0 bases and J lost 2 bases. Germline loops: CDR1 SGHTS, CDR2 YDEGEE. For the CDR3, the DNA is TGTGCCAGCAGCTTGGGGTCTCTAGCGGGACAAGAGACCCAGTACTTC. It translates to CASSLGSLAGQETQYF. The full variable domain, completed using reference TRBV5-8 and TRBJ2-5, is EAGVTQSPTHLIKTRGQQATLRCSPISGHTSVYWYQQALGLGLQFLLWYDEGEERNRGNFPPRFSGRQFPNYSSELNVNALELEDSALYLCASSLGSLAGQETQYFGPGTRLLVL.

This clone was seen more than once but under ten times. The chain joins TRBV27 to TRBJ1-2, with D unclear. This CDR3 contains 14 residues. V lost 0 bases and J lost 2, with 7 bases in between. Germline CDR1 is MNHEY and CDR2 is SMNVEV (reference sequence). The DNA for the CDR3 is TGTGCCAGCAGTTTATCGGGAGAAAACTATGGCTACACCTTC. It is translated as CASSLSGENYGYTF.

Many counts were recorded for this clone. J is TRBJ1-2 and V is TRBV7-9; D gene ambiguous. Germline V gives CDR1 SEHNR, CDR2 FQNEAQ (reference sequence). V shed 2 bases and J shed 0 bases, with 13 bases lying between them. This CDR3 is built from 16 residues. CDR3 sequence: CASSLPVGSTNYGYTF. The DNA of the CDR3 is TGTGCCAGCAGCTTACCGGTAGGGTCCACTAACTATGGCTACACCTTC.

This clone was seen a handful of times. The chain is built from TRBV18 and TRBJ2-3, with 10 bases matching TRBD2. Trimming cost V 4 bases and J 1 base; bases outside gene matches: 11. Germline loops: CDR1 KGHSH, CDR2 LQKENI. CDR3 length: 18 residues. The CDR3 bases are TGTGCCAGCTCACGCCAGCGGGAGGGCCCTGGGGGCACAGATACGCAGTATTTT. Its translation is CASSRQREGPGGTDTQYF.

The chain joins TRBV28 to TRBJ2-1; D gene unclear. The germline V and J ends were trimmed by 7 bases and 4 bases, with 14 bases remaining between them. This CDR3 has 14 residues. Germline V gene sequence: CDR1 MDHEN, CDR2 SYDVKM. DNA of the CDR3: TGTGCCAGCAAAACCCATTCAGAATACAATGAGCAGTTCTTC. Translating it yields CASKTHSEYNEQFF. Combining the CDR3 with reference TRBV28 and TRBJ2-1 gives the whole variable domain DVKVTQSSRYLVKRTGEKVFLECVQDMDHENMFWYRQDPGLGLRLIYFSYDVKMKEKGDIPEGYSVSREKKERFSLILESASTNQTSMYLCASKTHSEYNEQFFGPGTRLTVL.

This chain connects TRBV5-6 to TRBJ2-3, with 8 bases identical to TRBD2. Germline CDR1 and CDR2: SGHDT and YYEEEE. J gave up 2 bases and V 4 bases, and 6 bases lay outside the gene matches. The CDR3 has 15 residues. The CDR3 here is CASSGWRGDTDTQYF. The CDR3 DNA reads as TGTGCCAGCAGCGGCTGGCGGGGGGACACAGATACGCAGTATTTT.

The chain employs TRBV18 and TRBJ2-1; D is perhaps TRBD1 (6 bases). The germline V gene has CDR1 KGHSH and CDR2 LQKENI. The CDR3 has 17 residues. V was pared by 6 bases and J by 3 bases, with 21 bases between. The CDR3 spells CASSRSPTGSYYNEQFF. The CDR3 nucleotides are TGTGCCAGCTCCCGATCCCCCACAGGGTCGTACTACAATGAGCAGTTCTTC. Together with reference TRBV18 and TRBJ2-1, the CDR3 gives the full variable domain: NAGVMQNPRHLVRRRGQEARLRCSPMKGHSHVYWYRQLPEEGLKFMVYLQKENIIDESGMPKERFSAEFPKEGPSILRIQQVVRGDSAAYFCASSRSPTGSYYNEQFFGPGTRLTVL.

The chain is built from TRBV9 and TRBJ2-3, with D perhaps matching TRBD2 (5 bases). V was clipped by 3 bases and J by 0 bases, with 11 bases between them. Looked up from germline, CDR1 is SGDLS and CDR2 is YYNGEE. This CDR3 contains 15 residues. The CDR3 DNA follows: TGTGCCAGCAGCGCAGGACTCACTAGCACAGATACGCAGTATTTT. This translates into CASSAGLTSTDTQYF. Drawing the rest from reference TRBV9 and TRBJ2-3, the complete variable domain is DSGVTQTPKHLITATGQRVTLRCSPRSGDLSVYWYQQSLDQGLQFLIQYYNGEERAKGNILERFSAQQFPDLHSELNLSSLELGDSALYFCASSAGLTSTDTQYFGPGTRLTVL.

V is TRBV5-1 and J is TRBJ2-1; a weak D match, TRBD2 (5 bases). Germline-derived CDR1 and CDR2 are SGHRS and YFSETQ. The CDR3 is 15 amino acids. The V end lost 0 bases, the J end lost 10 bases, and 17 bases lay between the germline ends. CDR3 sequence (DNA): TGCGCCAGCAGCTTGGGTGGAGAGGGCCTCGGCGAGCAGTTCTTC. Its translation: CASSLGGEGLGEQFF.

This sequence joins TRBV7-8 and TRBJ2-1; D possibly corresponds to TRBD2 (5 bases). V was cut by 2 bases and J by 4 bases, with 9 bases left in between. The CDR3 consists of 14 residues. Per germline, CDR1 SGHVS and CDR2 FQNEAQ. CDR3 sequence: CASSLTQRYNEQFF. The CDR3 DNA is TGTGCCAGCAGCTTAACCCAGCGGTACAATGAGCAGTTCTTC.